The rows below give T cell receptor beta chains drawn from one sample of a study of blood T cells in healthy people across ages. MiXCR was run by TCRdb on the 5' RACE reads, yielding one entry per CDR3 protein. The sample yields some 850,000 distinct CDR3 sequences, roughly 26% seen once. This sample also belongs to another study, concerning T cells of mothers and their children.

Sequences were obtained from blood. These receptors all come from a boy aged 5 to 17 in good health. Both conserved end residues are part of each CDR3. Each record gives: J gene, V gene, D gene, clone size, CDR3 length, CDR3 protein, CDR3 DNA. D genes are given only for firm matches. Expanded clones are given a class, and other clones once, few, many or no size at all.

TRBJ2-1 TRBV3-1 - - 12 CASSHQEDEQFF TGTGCCAGCAGCCATCAGGAGGATGAGCAGTTCTTC
TRBJ2-7 TRBV13 - - 15 CASSLVEGEVREQYF TGTGCCAGCAGCTTAGTAGAAGGGGAAGTGCGGGAGCAGTACTTC
TRBJ2-2 TRBV25-1 TRBD1 - 15 CASRAGTGTAGELFF TGTGCCAGCAGGGCCGGGACAGGAACCGCCGGGGAGCTGTTTTTT
TRBJ2-5 TRBV6-5 TRBD2 - 17 CASSYTHSGGNQETQYF TGTGCCAGCAGTTACACACATAGCGGGGGCAATCAAGAGACCCAGTACTTC
TRBJ2-7 TRBV7-3 - - 13 CASSSQKVSEQYF TGTGCCAGCAGCTCTCAGAAAGTATCCGAGCAGTACTTC
TRBJ2-5 TRBV7-2 - - 15 CASSLVARGTETQYF TGTGCCAGCAGCTTAGTCGCCCGGGGAACAGAGACCCAGTACTTC
TRBJ1-3 TRBV15 - - 15 CATSRDKLSGNTIYF TGTGCCACCAGCAGAGATAAGCTCTCTGGAAACACCATATATTTT
TRBJ1-3 TRBV4-1 - - 15 CASSQDSGSGNTIYF TGCGCCAGCAGCCAAGACTCAGGATCTGGAAACACCATATATTTT
TRBJ2-7 TRBV6-5 - many 14 CASSPKGFGLEQYF TGTGCCAGCAGCCCGAAGGGTTTCGGGCTCGAGCAGTACTTC
TRBJ2-7 TRBV7-2 - few 14 CASSFGHGGYEQYF TGTGCCAGCAGCTTCGGGCATGGAGGTTACGAGCAGTACTTC
TRBJ2-3 TRBV7-8 TRBD2 few 15 CASVYGTSGLYTQYF TGTGCCAGCGTATACGGGACTAGCGGGTTATATACGCAGTATTTT
TRBJ2-1 TRBV6-2/TRBV6-3 - - 14 CASTGALAGNEQFF TGTGCCAGCACTGGGGCGCTAGCAGGCAATGAGCAGTTCTTC
TRBJ2-3 TRBV6-2/TRBV6-3 TRBD2 - 14 CASSWTSPPDTQYF TGTGCCAGCAGCTGGACTAGCCCGCCAGATACGCAGTATTTT
TRBJ2-3 TRBV15 - few 15 CATSRVTGEADTQYF TGTGCCACCAGCAGAGTTACGGGGGAGGCAGATACGCAGTATTTT
TRBJ1-1 TRBV4-1 - few 16 CASSQTGLGVNTEAFF TGCGCCAGCAGCCAAACAGGGTTAGGGGTGAACACTGAAGCTTTCTTT
TRBJ1-1 TRBV7-6 - - 14 CASSSERASTEAFF TGTGCCAGCAGCTCGGAAAGGGCCTCCACTGAAGCTTTCTTT
TRBJ1-4 TRBV29-1 - - 14 CSVAFGDNNEKLFF TGCAGCGTTGCCTTTGGGGACAACAATGAAAAACTGTTTTTT
TRBJ1-5 TRBV3-1 - - 13 CASSQSLDQPQHF TGTGCCAGCAGCCAAAGTCTCGACCAGCCCCAGCATTTT
TRBJ1-2 TRBV23-1 - - 13 CASSPSRRGGYTF TGCGCCAGCAGTCCATCCCGGAGGGGAGGCTACACCTTC
TRBJ2-7 TRBV5-1 - - 17 CASSLGRRSSSSYEQYF TGCGCCAGCAGCTTGGGGCGCCGGTCAAGCAGCTCCTACGAGCAGTACTTC
TRBJ2-5 TRBV18 - - 14 CASSLDQAQETQYF TGTGCCAGCTCACTGGACCAGGCCCAAGAGACCCAGTACTTC
TRBJ2-5 TRBV5-1 TRBD1 many 16 CASSLGGQGRGETQYF TGCGCCAGCAGCTTGGGGGGACAGGGGAGAGGAGAGACCCAGTACTTC
TRBJ1-5 TRBV29-1 - few 13 CSVEVGTGQPQHF TGCAGCGTTGAAGTGGGGACCGGTCAGCCCCAGCATTTT
TRBJ2-1 TRBV12-3/TRBV12-4 - - 11 CASSLEETQFF TGTGCCAGCAGTTTAGAAGAGACCCAGTTCTTC
TRBJ2-7 TRBV2 - - 15 CASRPLERPTYEQYF TGTGCCAGCAGGCCCCTAGAGCGCCCAACCTACGAGCAGTACTTC
TRBJ2-1 TRBV12-3/TRBV12-4 TRBD2 few 15 CASSLSGGGYNEQFF TGTGCCAGCAGTTTAAGTGGGGGGGGATACAATGAGCAGTTCTTC